This is a list of T cell receptor beta chains from one sample in a study of blood T cell repertoires in COVID-19. Assay: immunoSEQ multiplex PCR; the TCRdb copy retains only in-frame clones and omits some. The data show some 200,000 clones, about 91% seen once. The sequenced material came from peripheral blood. The receptor set was obtained from a man aged 25 to 45 with acute or convalescent COVID-19. Each CDR3 is given with its conserved first and last residue. The D gene is left open where the match is weak. Some rows have no size entry. The others give once, few or many, or a class for an expanded clone.

>-|-|TRBV28|13|TRBJ2-1
CASGSREENEQFF
TGTGCCAGCGGATCCAGGGAAGAGAATGAGCAGTTCTTC
>-|-|TRBV5-1|16|TRBJ1-4
CASSLEFGTTNEKLFF
TGCGCCAGCAGCTTGGAGTTCGGGACAACTAATGAAAAACTGTTTTTT
>-|-|TRBV9|13|TRBJ2-7
CASSAHTTYEQYF
TGTGCCAGCAGCGCCCATACTACCTACGAGCAGTACTTC
>-|-|TRBV11-2|12|TRBJ2-7
CASSPLSYEQYF
TGTGCCAGCAGCCCCCTCTCCTACGAGCAGTACTTC
>-|-|TRBV10-3|17|TRBJ2-1
CAISERSAGRGGDEQFF
TGTGCCATCAGTGAAAGATCGGCGGGGAGGGGGGGCGATGAGCAGTTCTTC
>-|TRBD1|TRBV5-1|15|TRBJ1-1
CASADRGLRDTEAFF
TGCGCCAGCGCCGACAGGGGTCTTAGGGACACTGAAGCTTTCTTT
>-|-|TRBV28|17|TRBJ2-1
CASSLPRREVNHNEQFF
TGTGCCAGCAGTTTACCCAGAAGGGAGGTAAATCACAATGAGCAGTTCTTC
>-|TRBD1|TRBV7-8|16|TRBJ1-5
CASSLEGQGYNQPQHF
TGTGCCAGCAGCTTAGAGGGACAGGGTTACAATCAGCCCCAGCATTTT
>-|-|TRBV5-5|13|TRBJ2-1
CASHDSSYNEQFF
TGTGCCAGCCATGACAGCTCCTACAATGAGCAGTTCTTC
>once|TRBD1|TRBV30|21|TRBJ2-2
CAWSVSFSRRTGGAGTGELFF
TGTGCCTGGAGTGTATCTTTTTCCCGCAGGACAGGGGGCGCGGGCACCGGGGAGCTGTTTTTT
>-|-|TRBV9|13|TRBJ1-1
CASSVGRGTEAFF
TGTGCCAGCAGCGTAGGACGGGGCACTGAAGCTTTCTTT
>-|-|TRBV5-6|14|TRBJ1-5
CASSYRGEAQPQHF
TGTGCCAGCAGCTACAGAGGGGAGGCTCAGCCCCAGCATTTT
>-|-|TRBV19|13|TRBJ2-2
CASSMTGREELFF
TGTGCCAGTAGTATGACCGGACGGGAGGAGCTGTTTTTT
>once|TRBD1|TRBV4-1|13|TRBJ1-4
CASEDRPNEKLFF
TGCGCCAGCGAGGACAGGCCAAATGAAAAACTGTTTTTT
>-|TRBD1|TRBV28|15|TRBJ1-2
CASSPTGQKYYGYTF
TGTGCCAGCAGTCCGACGGGACAGAAGTACTATGGCTACACCTTC
>-|-|TRBV7-2|14|TRBJ1-1
CASSLQGWDTEAFF
TGTGCCAGCAGCTTACAGGGATGGGACACTGAAGCTTTCTTT
>-|-|TRBV6-4|14|TRBJ1-1
CASKQGPMNTEAFF
TGTGCCAGCAAACAGGGCCCGATGAACACTGAAGCTTTCTTT
>once|-|TRBV25-1|14|TRBJ1-2
CASSPIGSNYGYTF
TGTGCCAGCAGTCCCATCGGGTCTAACTATGGCTACACCTTC
>-|TRBD1|TRBV5-4|15|TRBJ2-3
CASRSGTGGWDTQYF
TGTGCCAGCAGATCCGGGACAGGGGGCTGGGATACGCAGTATTTT
>-|-|TRBV5-1|13|TRBJ2-3
CASSLASTDTQYF
TGCGCCAGCAGCTTGGCTAGCACAGATACGCAGTATTTT
>-|-|TRBV12-5|15|TRBJ2-1
CASGKGLSSYNEQFF
TGTGCTAGTGGTAAGGGACTCAGCTCCTACAATGAGCAGTTCTTC
>-|TRBD1|TRBV18|15|TRBJ1-5
CASSTGTGANQPQHF
TGTGCCAGCTCAACCGGGACAGGAGCCAATCAGCCCCAGCATTTT
>-|TRBD1|TRBV6-5|15|TRBJ1-2
CANSDQQGSGYGYTF
TGTGCCAACTCAGACCAACAGGGGAGTGGCTATGGCTACACCTTC
>-|-|TRBV15|15|TRBJ2-7
CATSRGRGASHEQYF
TGTGCCACCAGCAGGGGGAGGGGGGCCAGCCACGAGCAGTACTTC
>-|-|TRBV7-9|13|TRBJ1-5
CASSFGSVQPQHF
TGTGCCAGCAGCTTCGGGAGTGTCCAGCCCCAGCATTTT
>-|-|TRBV5-1|13|TRBJ2-5
CASSLGERETQYF
TGCGCCAGCAGCTTGGGGGAGAGGGAGACCCAGTACTTC
>-|-|TRBV19|21|TRBJ2-6
CASGRAKPSGLQTSGANVLTF
TGTGCCAGTGGTCGTGCGAAGCCATCGGGACTCCAAACCTCTGGGGCCAACGTCCTGACTTTC
>-|TRBD1|TRBV5-4|14|TRBJ1-3
CASSLNRGGNTIYF
TGTGCCAGCAGCTTGAACAGGGGTGGAAACACCATATATTTT
>-|TRBD2|TRBV20-1|13|TRBJ2-7
CSASIAGSYEQYF
TGCAGTGCTAGTATAGCGGGGTCCTACGAGCAGTACTTC
>-|TRBD2|TRBV7-3|14|TRBJ2-7
CASSQTSGIAEQYF
TGTGCCAGCAGCCAGACTAGCGGGATAGCCGAGCAGTACTTC
>-|-|TRBV7-3|14|TRBJ1-1
CASSPTGGPTEAFF
TGTGCCAGCAGCCCAACCGGGGGACCCACTGAAGCTTTCTTT
>-|TRBD2|TRBV19|16|TRBJ2-3
CASPPAPGLGVDTQYF
TGTGCCAGTCCTCCTGCCCCGGGACTAGGGGTTGATACGCAGTATTTT
>-|TRBD2|TRBV6-5|15|TRBJ2-7
CASSSTSGRSYEQYF
TGTGCCAGCAGTTCCACTAGCGGGAGGTCCTACGAGCAGTACTTC
>-|TRBD1|TRBV5-1|16|TRBJ1-1
CASSYGTGSLNTEAFF
TGCGCCAGCAGCTACGGGACAGGGAGTCTGAACACTGAAGCTTTCTTT
>-|-|TRBV18|14|TRBJ1-1
CASSPKDLNTEAFF
TGTGCCAGCTCACCCAAGGACTTAAACACTGAAGCTTTCTTT
>-|-|TRBV20-1|14|TRBJ2-4
CSASRAGERYIQYF
TGCAGTGCTAGTCGGGCAGGGGAGAGGTACATTCAGTACTTC
>-|-|TRBV5-4|15|TRBJ2-7
CASSTTGSSSYEQYF
TGTGCCAGCAGCACTACAGGGTCGAGCTCCTACGAGCAGTACTTC
>few|TRBD1|TRBV5-6|16|TRBJ1-2
CASSWDRALVNYGYTF
TGTGCCAGCAGCTGGGACAGGGCTCTGGTTAACTATGGCTACACCTTC
>-|TRBD2|TRBV10-2|17|TRBJ2-1
CASTRSGRPENYNEQFF
TGCGCCAGCACCCGTAGCGGGAGACCCGAGAACTACAATGAGCAGTTCTTC
>-|-|TRBV7-9|13|TRBJ2-2
CASSHKITGELFF
TGTGCCAGCAGCCACAAGATCACCGGGGAGCTGTTTTTT
>once|-|TRBV3-1/TRBV3-2|15|TRBJ1-1
CASSQSQGRGTEAFF
TGTGCCAGCAGCCAATCGCAGGGGAGGGGGACTGAAGCTTTCTTT
>-|-|TRBV5-1|12|TRBJ2-7
CASSPDYYEQYF
TGCGCCAGCAGCCCGGACTACTACGAGCAGTACTTC
>-|-|TRBV18|14|TRBJ2-5
CASSPSRYQETQYF
TGTGCCAGCTCACCGTCTCGGTACCAAGAGACCCAGTACTTC
>-|-|TRBV10-2|13|TRBJ2-7
CASSESNREEQYF
TGCGCCAGCAGTGAGTCGAACAGGGAAGAGCAGTACTTC
>-|TRBD2|TRBV10-3|14|TRBJ2-1
CAISEREAYNEQFF
TGTGCCATCAGTGAGCGGGAGGCTTACAATGAGCAGTTCTTC